This T cell receptor (beta chain) is drawn from a study of cytomegalovirus exposure and HLA in healthy donors. With regard to this clone: What it binds is not known.

The CDR3 has 17 amino acids. Germline values: CDR1 SGHTA, CDR2 FQGNSA. The trim removed 2 bases at V and 7 bases at J, leaving 7 bases unmatched. It was with 60 Vbeta and 13 Jbeta primers that the PCR ran. The assay was immunoSEQ multiplex PCR, and TCRdb's table has in-frame clones only and misses some. The sample carries about 190,000 clones, 65% to 75% recorded once. Broader study findings: A few chains linked to CMV were shown in vitro to be specific for CMV antigens.

Sequenced: PBMCs. The source is a young man in good health and CMV-seropositive. The chain joins TRBV7-2 to TRBJ1-6, with 11 bases matching TRBD1. Here the CDR3 DNA reads TGTGCCAGCAGCTTAACCGGGGACAGGGGGACGAATTCACCCCTCCACTTT. Its translation: CASSLTGDRGTNSPLHF.